A single sample is the source of the 24 T cell receptor beta chains below, sequenced in a study of neurological immune-mediated disorders (dated by TCRdb to about 2019). Libraries were constructed by 5' RACE. The instrument given in TCRdb is Illumina HiSeq 2500. TCRdb's own reprocessing of the public reads used fastp at Q25 and MiXCR and kept productive beta chains. Each CDR3 protein appears once, grouped with its most common genes and DNA. In this sample the table shows some 38,000 distinct CDR3 sequences, 3% to 4% of which occur a single time. Jointly, the top ten make up 2.2% of the sample. Sequenced sample: PBMCs. These receptors came from a man younger than 40 with multiple sclerosis.

This clonotype was detected many times. The chain couples TRBV20-1 to TRBJ2-1; perhaps TRBD1 as D (7 bases). V lost 2 bases and J 5 bases, leaving 22 bases between the germline ends. This CDR3 is 17 amino acids long. Germline values: CDR1 DFQATT, CDR2 SNEGSKA (reference sequence). The CDR3 DNA reads as TGCAGTGCTAGACTCTCGCATCAGGGGGGTCTGGACAATGAGCAGTTCTTC. Translation: CSARLSHQGGLDNEQFF.

In this sample, this clonotype turned up many times. The chain links TRBV20-1 to TRBJ2-4; 10 nucleotides match TRBD1. Germline V gene data show CDR1 as DFQATT and CDR2 as SNEGSKA (reference sequence). The CDR3 extends over 16 amino acids. With V trimmed by 3 bases and J by 6 bases, 11 bases remained unmatched. CDR3 loop: CSASGLTGGRGNIQYF. The CDR3 region has the DNA TGCAGTGCTAGCGGATTGACAGGGGGCAGGGGAAACATTCAGTACTTC.

The table lists this clonotype with many counts. V and J are TRBV5-1 and TRBJ1-3; no firm D call. Germline V gene sequence: CDR1 SGHRS, CDR2 YFSETQ. The V gene lost 0 bases and the J gene lost 4 bases, with 5 bases spanning the gap. The CDR3 sequence is 13 residues long. The CDR3 DNA sequence: TGCGCCAGCAGCTTGGACCAGGGAAACACCATATATTTT. Translating gives CASSLDQGNTIYF.

At least ten counts were recorded for this clonotype. This rearrangement joins TRBV5-1 to TRBJ2-2; D ambiguous. Germline-derived CDR1 and CDR2 are SGHRS and YFSETQ. The CDR3 has 14 residues. V was cut by 2 bases and J by 8 bases, with 13 bases left in between. CDR3 DNA: TGCGCCAGCAGCTTTGGGCCATGGGAAGGGGAGCTGTTTTTT. Translating it yields CASSFGPWEGELFF.

This clonotype is deemed medium-sized. One end of the junction varies from germline; a read error may be responsible. The rearrangement uses TRBV12-3 or TRBV12-4 and TRBJ1-6; TRBD1 might be the D (5 bases). The length of the CDR3 is 14 residues. The CDR3 sequence: CASSLAGVHSPLNF. CDR3 coding DNA: TGTGCCAGCAGTTTAGCGGGGGTGCATTCACCCCTCAACTTT.

There are a few counts of this clonotype. The rearrangement links TRBV7-2 to TRBJ1-1; no clear D gene. This CDR3 spans 14 amino acids. Trimming cost V 1 base and J 5 bases, with 11 bases left between them. Germline V gene lookup returns CDR1 SGHTA and CDR2 FQGNSA. CDR3 protein: CASSLDWTYTEAFF. CDR3 coding DNA: TGTGCCAGCAGCTTAGATTGGACTTATACTGAAGCTTTCTTT. Combining the CDR3 with reference TRBV7-2 and TRBJ1-1 gives the whole variable domain GAGVSQSPSNKVTEKGKDVELRCDPISGHTALYWYRQSLGQGLEFLIYFQGNSAPDKSGLPSDRFSAERTGGSVSTLTIQRTQQEDSAVYLCASSLDWTYTEAFFGQGTRLTVV.

This clonotype was seen repeatedly, ten times or more. This chain joins TRBV6-5 and TRBJ1-1; D possibly corresponds to TRBD1 (5 bases). The CDR3 loop spans 15 amino acids. CDR1 and CDR2 (germline): MNHEY, SVGAGI. V was clipped by 4 bases and J by 1 base, with 13 bases between them. The CDR3 spells CASSWVRARNTEAFF. CDR3 DNA: TGTGCCAGCAGTTGGGTCAGGGCCCGGAACACTGAAGCTTTCTTT.

Turning to this clonotype: This may be a read error, as it is one base from a much larger clone. V usage is TRBV10-2 and J usage is TRBJ2-3; 8 nucleotides align to TRBD2. Germline assignment: CDR1 WSHSY and CDR2 SAAADI. V trimming: 4 bases; J trimming: 5 bases; junction bases outside the gene matches: 8. CDR3 length: 15 residues. The DNA of the CDR3 is TGCGCCAGCAGTGTTGTCGGGGGGGCAAAAGATACGCAGTATTTT. Encoded protein: CASSVVGGAKDTQYF.

This clonotype has at least ten counts. The V call is TRBV20-1, the J call TRBJ2-1; perhaps TRBD2 as D (5 bases). CDR1 and CDR2 (germline): DFQATT, SNEGSKA (reference sequence). The length of the CDR3 is 15 residues. Trimming cost V 4 bases and J 3 bases, with 16 bases left between them. CDR3 sequence: CSAIGRERGYNEQFF. The CDR3 DNA is TGCAGTGCTATCGGACGGGAAAGAGGCTACAATGAGCAGTTCTTC.

The chain couples TRBV6-6 to TRBJ1-1, with D unresolved. V gave up 0 bases and J gave up 6 bases, with 5 bases separating them. Looked up from germline, CDR1 is MNHNY and CDR2 is SVGAGI (reference sequence). The CDR3 totals 12 residues. The CDR3: CASSYSWAEAFF. The CDR3 region has the DNA TGTGCCAGCAGTTACTCGTGGGCTGAAGCTTTCTTT.

This clonotype was counted ten times or more. V is TRBV9 and J is TRBJ2-7, with 9 bases fitting TRBD1. Trimming took 4 bases from V and 7 from J; bases not matched to a gene: 15. CDR3 length equals 16 residues. Germline CDR1 and CDR2: SGDLS and YYNGEE. In nucleotides, the CDR3 is TGTGCCAGCAGCATCGGGCCTTCGGGACAGGGTGGAGAGCAGTACTTC. This sequence encodes CASSIGPSGQGGEQYF. The full variable domain, completed using reference TRBV9 and TRBJ2-7, is DSGVTQTPKHLITATGQRVTLRCSPRSGDLSVYWYQQSLDQGLQFLIQYYNGEERAKGNILERFSAQQFPDLHSELNLSSLELGDSALYFCASSIGPSGQGGEQYFGPGTRLTVT.

At least ten counts were recorded for this clonotype. This sequence joins TRBV20-1 and TRBJ2-4; a weak D match, TRBD2 (6 bases). The CDR3 contains 13 residues. Germline V gene lookup returns CDR1 DFQATT and CDR2 SNEGSKA (reference sequence). V dropped 6 bases and J dropped 1 base, with 10 bases sitting between them. In DNA, the CDR3 is TGCAGTGCCCCGGCGGGGGCCAAAAACATTCAGTACTTC. As protein: CSAPAGAKNIQYF.

Many counts were recorded for this clonotype. CDR3 nucleotides: TGCGCCAGCAGCCAAGTGCCGGGACCCACTGAAGCTTTCTTT. As protein: CASSQVPGPTEAFF. The genes are TRBV4-3 and TRBJ1-1; maybe TRBD1 (5 bases). Trimming took off 1 base at V and 4 bases at J, with 10 bases between the two ends. The CDR3 covers 14 residues. The germline V gene encodes CDR1 LGHNA and CDR2 YSLEER.

Ten or more counts support this clonotype. The chain has TRBV10-3 and TRBJ1-1, with D hard to call. This CDR3 is 14 amino acids long. Trimming took off 2 bases at V and 0 bases at J, with 7 bases between the two ends. CDR1 is ENHRY, CDR2 SYGVKD, per germline. CDR3 sequence (DNA): TGTGCCATCAGTGAGACGGGAATGAACACTGAAGCTTTCTTT. As protein: CAISETGMNTEAFF.

The chain combines TRBV5-1 with TRBJ1-1; 9 bases are a match to TRBD1. This CDR3 region has 15 residues. Germline V gene lookup returns CDR1 SGHRS and CDR2 YFSETQ. V lost 4 bases, J lost 3 bases, and 7 bases stayed unmatched. For the CDR3, the DNA is TGCGCCAGCAGCCTACAGGGGGCTACGGACACTGAAGCTTTCTTT. This sequence encodes CASSLQGATDTEAFF.

This clonotype was recorded many times. This rearrangement joins TRBV20-1 to TRBJ2-7; D may be TRBD1 (5 bases). The CDR3 totals 15 residues. The ends were cut back, 3 bases at V and 6 bases at J, with 21 bases in the middle. Germline CDR1 DFQATT, CDR2 SNEGSKA (reference sequence). This CDR3 is CSARVIAGMESEQYF. The CDR3 bases are TGCAGTGCTAGGGTAATAGCAGGGATGGAGTCCGAGCAGTACTTC.

This clonotype has at least ten counts. The J gene is TRBJ2-1, the V gene TRBV10-3; TRBD2 might be the D (6 bases). Trimming removed 6 bases from V and 9 bases from J, with 18 bases in between. Per germline, CDR1 ENHRY and CDR2 SYGVKD. CDR3 length equals 14 residues. CDR3: CAIRGGTQFSEQFF. CDR3 in DNA: TGTGCCATCAGGGGCGGGACCCAGTTTAGTGAGCAGTTCTTC.

This clonotype came up many times. The chain couples TRBV5-1 to TRBJ2-3; D may correspond to TRBD1 or TRBD2 (5 bases each). The CDR3 is 15 residues long. Germline V gives CDR1 SGHRS, CDR2 YFSETQ. Trimming took 2 bases from V and 1 from J, leaving 11 bases between them. CDR3 sequence reads: CASSFSGARTDTQYF. CDR3 coding DNA: TGCGCCAGCAGCTTTTCCGGGGCCCGCACAGATACGCAGTATTTT.

This clonotype was counted ten times or more. The V call is TRBV20-1, the J call TRBJ1-5; 11 bases map to TRBD1. The CDR3 extends over 15 amino acids. Trimming cost V 2 bases and J 6 bases; bases outside gene matches: 6. The germline gives CDR1 DFQATT, CDR2 SNEGSKA (reference sequence). The CDR3 spells CSARFLGQGGQPQHF. In DNA form, the CDR3 reads TGCAGTGCTAGATTTCTGGGACAGGGGGGTCAGCCCCAGCATTTT.

This clonotype has only a few counts. The genes are TRBV4-1 and TRBJ2-2; 15 positions agree with TRBD2. J was trimmed by 4 bases and V by 4 bases; bases with no gene match: 7. CDR3 length equals 18 residues. Germline CDR1 is MGHRA and CDR2 is YSYEKL. The CDR3 reads CASSPRTSGGAGTGELFF. CDR3 coding DNA: TGCGCCAGCAGCCCCCGGACTAGCGGGGGGGCGGGCACCGGGGAGCTGTTTTTT.

Many counts were recorded for this clonotype. The chain has TRBV9 and TRBJ1-1; perhaps TRBD1 as D (5 bases). Germline-derived CDR1 and CDR2 are SGDLS and YYNGEE. This CDR3 region has 15 residues. The germline V and J ends were trimmed by 6 bases and 4 bases, with 19 bases remaining between them. CDR3 residues: CASTQLSTAITEAFF. CDR3 nucleotides: TGTGCCAGCACCCAACTCTCGACAGCAATCACTGAAGCTTTCTTT.

The V gene is TRBV12-3 or TRBV12-4, the J gene TRBJ1-3, with D possibly being TRBD1 (6 bases). The V and J ends lost 2 bases and 0 bases respectively, with 14 bases between them. The CDR3 is 17 residues long. This CDR3 is CASSLPSGGLSGNTIYF. The CDR3 nucleotides read TGTGCCAGCAGTTTACCCTCCGGGGGGCTCTCTGGAAACACCATATATTTT.

This clonotype was recorded at least ten times. V and J are TRBV14 and TRBJ2-5; no firm D call. CDR1 SGHDN and CDR2 FVKESK come from the germline V gene. This CDR3 contains 14 residues. The germline V and J ends were trimmed by 0 bases and 2 bases, with 7 bases remaining between them. CDR3 coding DNA: TGTGCCAGCAGCCAAGACCATTATCAAGAGACCCAGTACTTC. This codes for CASSQDHYQETQYF.

The table lists this clonotype with a few counts. The chain couples TRBV10-2 to TRBJ2-3, with D unresolved. V lost 2 bases to trimming and J lost 4 bases, with 4 bases between them. The CDR3 is 12 amino acids. Germline V gene sequence: CDR1 WSHSY, CDR2 SAAADI. The CDR3 protein is CASSEVPDTQYF. The CDR3 nucleotides are TGCGCCAGCAGTGAGGTCCCAGATACGCAGTATTTT.